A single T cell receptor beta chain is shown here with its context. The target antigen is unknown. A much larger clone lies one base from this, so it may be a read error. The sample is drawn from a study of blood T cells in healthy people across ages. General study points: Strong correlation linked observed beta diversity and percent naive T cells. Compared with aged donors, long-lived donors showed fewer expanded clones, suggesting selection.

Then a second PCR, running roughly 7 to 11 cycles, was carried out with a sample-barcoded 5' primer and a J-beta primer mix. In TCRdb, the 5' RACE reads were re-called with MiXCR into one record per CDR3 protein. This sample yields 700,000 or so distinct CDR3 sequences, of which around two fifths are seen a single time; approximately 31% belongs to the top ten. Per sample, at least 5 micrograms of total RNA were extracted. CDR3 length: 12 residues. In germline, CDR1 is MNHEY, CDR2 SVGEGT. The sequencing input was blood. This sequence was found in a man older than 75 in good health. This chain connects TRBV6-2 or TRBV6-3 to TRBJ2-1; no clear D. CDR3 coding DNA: TGTGCCAGCAGTTACTCTAGTCCTGAGCGGTTCTTC. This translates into CASSYSSPERFF.